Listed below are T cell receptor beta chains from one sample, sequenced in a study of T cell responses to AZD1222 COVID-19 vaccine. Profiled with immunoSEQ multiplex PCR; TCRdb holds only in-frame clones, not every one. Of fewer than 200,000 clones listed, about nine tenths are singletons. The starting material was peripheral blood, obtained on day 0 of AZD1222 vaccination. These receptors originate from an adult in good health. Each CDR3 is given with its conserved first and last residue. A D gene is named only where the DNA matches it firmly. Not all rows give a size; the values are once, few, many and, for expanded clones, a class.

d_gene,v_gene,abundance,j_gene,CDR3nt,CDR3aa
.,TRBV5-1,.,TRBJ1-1,TGCGCCAGCAGCTTGAGTCCAGCCGAACCTGAAGCTTTCTTT,CASSLSPAEPEAFF
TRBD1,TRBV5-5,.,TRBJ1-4,TGTGCCAGCAGTTGGAGACAGGGACAGAATGAAAAACTGTTTTTT,CASSWRQGQNEKLFF
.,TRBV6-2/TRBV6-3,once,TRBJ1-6,TGTGCCAGCAGCTTGTTCGGATCGAATTCACCCCTCCACTTT,CASSLFGSNSPLHF
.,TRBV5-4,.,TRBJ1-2,TGTGCCAGCAGCTTAGCGGGTTCGGGAGGCTACACCTTC,CASSLAGSGGYTF
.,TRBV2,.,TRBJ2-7,TGTGCCAGCAGTGAGTTTGGGGAGAGCTCCTACGAGCAGTACTTC,CASSEFGESSYEQYF
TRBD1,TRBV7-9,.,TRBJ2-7,TGTGCCAGCAGCTTGGTTCGGGACAGGGGCTACGAGCAGTACTTC,CASSLVRDRGYEQYF
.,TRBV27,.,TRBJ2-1,TGTGCCAGCAGTAGGACTTCTATACTGGTATACAATGAGCAGTTCTTC,CASSRTSILVYNEQFF
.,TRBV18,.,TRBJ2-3,TGTGCCAGCTCACCACGGGGGTTAGAGTACTCCACAGATACGCAGTATTTT,CASSPRGLEYSTDTQYF
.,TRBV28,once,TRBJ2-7,TGTGCCAGCACCTTGGGGGGGCATCCCTACGAGCAGTACTTC,CASTLGGHPYEQYF
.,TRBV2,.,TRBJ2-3,TGTGCCAGCATCGGGAAGCCGGGGAGCACAGATACGCAGTATTTT,CASIGKPGSTDTQYF
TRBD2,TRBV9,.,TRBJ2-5,TGTGCCAGCAGCGTCCCCCTGACTAGCGGGGACGACCAAGAGACCCAGTACTTC,CASSVPLTSGDDQETQYF
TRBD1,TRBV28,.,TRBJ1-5,TGTGCCAGTATTGACAGGGTATTCAATCAGCCCCAGCATTTT,CASIDRVFNQPQHF
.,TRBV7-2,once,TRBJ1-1,TGTGCCAGCAGCTGGGGACCGACAAGCCGCGAAGCTTTCTTT,CASSWGPTSREAFF
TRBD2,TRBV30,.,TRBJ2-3,TGTGCCTGGAGTAGGATGCGGGAGGGAACAGATACGCAGTATTTT,CAWSRMREGTDTQYF
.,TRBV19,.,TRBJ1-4,TGTGCCAGTCGCGGGGGGTCCAGCACTAATGAAAAACTGTTTTTT,CASRGGSSTNEKLFF
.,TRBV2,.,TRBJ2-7,TGTGCCAGCAGTGAAGGGATACACGAGCAGTACTTC,CASSEGIHEQYF
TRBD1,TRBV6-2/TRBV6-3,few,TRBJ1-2,TGTGCCAGCAGTTATTCGGGACAGGGGCGCAGGGACTATGGCTACACCTTC,CASSYSGQGRRDYGYTF
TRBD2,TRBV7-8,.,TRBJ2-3,TGTGCCAGCCGACGGAGGGGGCGGGCTAGCGGGGCAGATACGCAGTATTTT,CASRRRGRASGADTQYF
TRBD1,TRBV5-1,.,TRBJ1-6,TGCGCCAGCAGCCAGGGACAGGGGGCGGATAATTCACCCCTCCACTTT,CASSQGQGADNSPLHF
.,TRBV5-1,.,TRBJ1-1,TGCGCCAGCAGCGTGGGGTGGGGATCGAACACTGAAGCTTTCTTT,CASSVGWGSNTEAFF
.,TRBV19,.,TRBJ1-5,TGTGCCAGTAGTATAGATAAATGGGGAACAGGGAATCAGCCCCAGCATTTT,CASSIDKWGTGNQPQHF
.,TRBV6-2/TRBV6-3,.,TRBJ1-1,TGTGCCAGCAGTTACTCGATGAACACTGAAGCTTTCTTT,CASSYSMNTEAFF
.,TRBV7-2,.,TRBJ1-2,TGTGCCAGCAGCCCAGCCGGGGGGAGAGGCTACACCTTC,CASSPAGGRGYTF
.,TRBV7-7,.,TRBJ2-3,TGTGCTAGCAGCTGGGTCCACAAGGAGGCAGATACGCAGTATTTT,CASSWVHKEADTQYF
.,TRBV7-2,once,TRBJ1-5,TGTGCCAGCAGCTTAGAGCCGGGCCACCAGCCCCAGCATTTT,CASSLEPGHQPQHF
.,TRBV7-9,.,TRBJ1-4,TGTGCCAGCAGCCCAAGCAGGGTTGGGGAAAAACTGTTTTTT,CASSPSRVGEKLFF
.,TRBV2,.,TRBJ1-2,TGTGCCAGCAAGTCCGGGACACTAACTAACTATGGCTACACCTTC,CASKSGTLTNYGYTF
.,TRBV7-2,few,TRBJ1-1,TGTGCCAGCAGCTTAGTTGGCCAGGGCAGGAGCCTAAACACTGAAGCTTTCTTT,CASSLVGQGRSLNTEAFF
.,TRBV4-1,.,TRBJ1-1,TGCGCCAGCAGCCAAGTTCTCTCGTCCCGGAACACTGAAGCTTTCTTT,CASSQVLSSRNTEAFF
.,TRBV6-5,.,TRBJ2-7,TGTGCCAGCAGTTACGGGGGGCACTCCTACGAGCAGTACTTC,CASSYGGHSYEQYF
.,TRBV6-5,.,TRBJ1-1,TGTGCCAGCAGTTTCTCAGGGGCGGCTGAAGCTTTCTTT,CASSFSGAAEAFF
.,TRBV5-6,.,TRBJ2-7,TGTGCCAGCAGCTTGCCCTTTACCTACGAGCAGTACTTC,CASSLPFTYEQYF
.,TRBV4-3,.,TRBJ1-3,TGCGCCAGCAGCCAAGATCTCGAAGGGGGCTCTGGAAACACCATATATTTT,CASSQDLEGGSGNTIYF